This TCR beta chain was identified during a study of graft-versus-host responses after intestinal transplantation. Study-level results: Elevated graft-versus-host to host-versus-graft clonal ratios in allografts were recorded for patients with graft-donor T cell macrochimerism. The recipient marrow held GvH clones, and some of them showed up first in ileum or blood. HvG clone declines early post-transplant were associated with peak circulating GvH levels.

V shed 1 base, J shed 6 bases, and the junction held 10 bases outside the gene matches. Germline V lookup: CDR1 KGHSH, CDR2 LQKENI. The CDR3 runs to 16 residues. Data came from immunoSEQ multiplex PCR; TCRdb stores just in-frame clones and leaves some out. Seen here are over 100,000 clones, over 80% observed once, and the top ten hold around 0.12%. Notes on this clone: The antigen remains unidentified.

The sequencing here drew on unstimulated CD4+ T cells sorted from spleen or lymph node cells, taken before intestinal transplant. The TCR originated in a human donor who received an intestinal transplant. V gene TRBV18 combines with J gene TRBJ2-7; TRBD2 agrees at 9 bases. The chain's CDR3 is CASSPQGAGGNLEQYF. The CDR3 DNA follows: TGTGCCAGCTCACCACAAGGGGCGGGGGGGAACCTCGAGCAGTACTTC.